The 26 T cell receptor beta chains in this list originate from one sample, sequenced in a study of cytomegalovirus exposure and HLA in healthy donors. 13 Jbeta primers and 60 Vbeta primers were used for the PCR. The protocol was immunoSEQ multiplex PCR, while the TCRdb copy is restricted to in-frame clones and leaves out a portion. The sample has some 140,000 clones, roughly three quarters seen once. The specimen sequenced was PBMCs. The receptors stem from a male donor in good health and CMV-seronegative.

The CDR3 DNA follows: TGTGCCAGCAGTAATAGGTTGGAGTACGAGCAGTACTTC. Translated: CASSNRLEYEQYF. The chain carries TRBV6-6 and TRBJ2-7; no clear D gene. V dropped 5 bases and J dropped 4 bases, with 12 bases sitting between them. This CDR3 is built from 13 residues. Germline V gene lookup returns CDR1 MNHNY and CDR2 SVGAGI (reference sequence).

A single count supports this clone. At the DNA level, this CDR3 is encoded by other sequences in the same sample as well. This chain connects TRBV5-1 to TRBJ2-2; 7 nucleotides align to TRBD1. The V segment lost 4 bases and the J segment 0 bases; nucleotides outside the gene matches: 3. There are 15 residues in the CDR3. Germline V CDR1 and CDR2: SGHRS, YFSETQ. This CDR3 reads CASSLGTANTGELFF. DNA for the CDR3: TGCGCCAGCAGCCTTGGGACAGCGAACACCGGGGAGCTGTTTTTT.

V gene TRBV7-9 combines with J gene TRBJ1-2; 7 bases are a match to TRBD1. The germline V gene has CDR1 SEHNR and CDR2 FQNEAQ (reference sequence). This CDR3 region has 12 residues. Trimming cost V 5 bases and J 6 bases; bases outside gene matches: 3. The CDR3 DNA reads TGTGCCAGCAGCAGACAGGGAGATGGCTACACCTTC. It codes for CASSRQGDGYTF.

The chain uses TRBV9 and TRBJ2-3; 11 bases fit TRBD2. V was clipped by 4 bases and J by 4 bases; unmatched bases: 17. CDR3 length: 19 residues. The germline gives CDR1 SGDLS, CDR2 YYNGEE. The DNA for the CDR3 is TGTGCCAGCAGCCGATCATCTAGCGGGGGGTTAAATTCCCCAGATACGCAGTATTTT. It translates to CASSRSSSGGLNSPDTQYF.

This clone was found a few times. The chain employs TRBV7-9 and TRBJ1-4; 8 bases match TRBD1. This CDR3 is built from 14 residues. Germline V gene lookup returns CDR1 SEHNR and CDR2 FQNEAQ (reference sequence). J lost 7 bases, V lost 5 bases, and 6 bases had no gene match. The CDR3 sequence: CASSPRQGSEKLFF. CDR3 nucleotides: TGTGCCAGCAGCCCTCGACAGGGGTCTGAAAAACTGTTTTTT.

The rearrangement uses TRBV7-2 and TRBJ2-5, with 8 positions matching TRBD1. J gave up 5 bases and V 5 bases, and 7 bases lay outside the gene matches. The germline CDR1 and CDR2 sequences are SGHTA and FQGNSA. The CDR3 totals 14 residues. The DNA of the CDR3 is TGTGCCAGCAGCCGACTGGACAGGGTGGAGACCCAGTACTTC. Translated: CASSRLDRVETQYF.

V is TRBV27 and J is TRBJ2-7; D might be TRBD1 (8 bases). Trimming shortened V by 8 bases and J by 2 bases, and 22 bases separated the two germline ends. The CDR3 runs to 16 residues. Germline assignment: CDR1 MNHEY and CDR2 SMNVEV (reference sequence). CDR3 DNA sequence: TGTGCCAGCCGAGATTACAAACAGGGGGGGACCTACGAGCAGTACTTC. This translates into CASRDYKQGGTYEQYF.

This chain uses TRBV19 with TRBJ2-1; TRBD2 matches 13 bases. Germline lookup yields CDR1 LNHDA and CDR2 SQIVND (reference sequence). Trimming removed 4 bases from V and 8 bases from J; junction bases left unmatched: 5. This CDR3 spans 15 amino acids. Here the CDR3 reads CASSRTSGGAYEQFF. In DNA, the CDR3 is TGTGCCAGTAGTAGAACTAGCGGGGGGGCGTATGAGCAGTTCTTC. Full variable domain (remainder filled in from reference TRBV19 and TRBJ2-1): DGGITQSPKYLFRKEGQNVTLSCEQNLNHDAMYWYRQDPGQGLRLIYYSQIVNDFQKGDIAEGYSVSREKKESFPLTVTSAQKNPTAFYLCASSRTSGGAYEQFFGPGTRLTVL.

The rearrangement joins TRBV6-1 to TRBJ1-2; 9 bases are shared with TRBD1. The CDR3 is 13 residues long. Germline CDR1 reads MNHNS; CDR2 reads SASEGT. Losses at the gene ends were 6 bases for V and 6 bases for J; bases not matched to a gene: 5. Here the CDR3 DNA reads TGTGCCAGCAGGCCCGGACAGGGGAATGGCTACACCTTC. This codes for CASRPGQGNGYTF.

The chain is built from TRBV29-1 and TRBJ2-5; D may be TRBD1 (5 bases). Trimming removed 5 bases at V and 1 base at J, with 8 bases between. CDR3 length equals 12 residues. Germline V gene sequence: CDR1 SQVTM, CDR2 ANQGSEA. The CDR3 sequence: CSVSDSQETQYF. For the CDR3, the DNA is TGCAGCGTTTCTGACAGCCAAGAGACCCAGTACTTC.

This clone was detected once. V and J are TRBV4-3 and TRBJ2-5; TRBD2 matches at 9 bases. Trimming at V came to 0 bases and at J to 5 bases, leaving 10 bases not matched to a gene. The CDR3 extends over 17 amino acids. In germline, CDR1 is LGHNA, CDR2 YSLEER. CDR3 nucleotide sequence: TGCGCCAGCAGCCAAGATCCCCGCGTAGCGGGGGAGGAGACCCAGTACTTC. Its protein is CASSQDPRVAGEETQYF.

This clone was observed once. The chain employs TRBV2 and TRBJ2-5; 9 bases match TRBD2. The J call could be wrong; TRBJ2-7 is a better fit for the DNA end. CDR1 and CDR2 from the germline V gene are SNHLY and FYNNEI. This CDR3 contains 15 residues. The CDR3 spells CASSERASGIHEQYF. In DNA form, the CDR3 reads TGTGCCAGCAGTGAAAGGGCTAGCGGGATTCACGAGCAGTACTTC.

On this clone: The identical CDR3 is also encoded by other nucleotide sequences in the sample. This chain links TRBV5-1 with TRBJ1-3; no reliable D call. The CDR3 is made up of 16 amino acids. V lost 3 bases to trimming and J lost 2 bases, with 15 bases between them. Germline assignment: CDR1 SGHRS and CDR2 YFSETQ. Written as DNA, the CDR3 is TGCGCCAGCAGCTCCGGACCTTCGGGGACTGGAAACACCATATATTTT. Protein sequence: CASSSGPSGTGNTIYF.

This clone has more than one count but fewer than ten. The V and J genes are TRBV4-1 and TRBJ1-2, with 9 bases that match TRBD1. The CDR3 is made up of 16 amino acids. Trimming removed 4 bases from V and 6 bases from J; junction bases left unmatched: 12. Germline CDR1 is MGHRA and CDR2 is YSYEKL. For the CDR3, the DNA is TGCGCCAGCAGCCCCTATGTGGAGGACAGGGGAGATGGCTACACCTTC. Protein sequence: CASSPYVEDRGDGYTF.

Only a few counts were recorded for this clone. This rearrangement joins TRBV2 to TRBJ1-4; 7 bases are a match to TRBD1. The CDR3 spans 17 residues. Germline lookup yields CDR1 SNHLY and CDR2 FYNNEI. V lost 6 bases, J lost 7 bases, and 17 bases stayed unmatched. Written as DNA, the CDR3 is TGTGCCAGCAGCGATCGACAGGGAAGGGTTGTGGGTGAAAAACTGTTTTTT. It encodes CASSDRQGRVVGEKLFF.

This chain links TRBV6-6 with TRBJ2-7; perhaps TRBD2 as D (5 bases). CDR3 size: 13 residues. Germline V gives CDR1 MNHNY, CDR2 SVGAGI (reference sequence). Deletions cut 6 bases from V and 3 bases from J, with 12 bases between. Here the CDR3 DNA reads TGTGCCAGCAGCAAAGGTCGGGACTACGAGCAGTACTTC. Translated: CASSKGRDYEQYF.

The rearrangement uses TRBV5-6 and TRBJ2-1; 15 bases are a match to TRBD2. The length of the CDR3 is 18 residues. Trimming removed 3 bases from V and 9 bases from J; junction bases left unmatched: 13. The germline V gene encodes CDR1 SGHDT and CDR2 YYEEEE. The CDR3 region is CASSSLGLAGGIRGEQFF. CDR3 in DNA: TGTGCCAGCAGCTCCCTGGGACTAGCGGGGGGCATCAGGGGTGAGCAGTTCTTC.

The chain carries TRBV4-3 and TRBJ2-3, with TRBD2 matching 7 bases. Germline CDR1 reads LGHNA; CDR2 reads YSLEER. The trim removed 1 base at V and 6 bases at J, leaving 4 bases unmatched. This CDR3 region has 14 residues. The CDR3 region is CASSQGLAVDTQYF. The CDR3 DNA follows: TGCGCCAGCAGCCAAGGTCTAGCGGTCGATACGCAGTATTTT.

The chain combines TRBV10-3 with TRBJ2-3; 14 bases match TRBD2. Germline-derived CDR1 and CDR2 are ENHRY and SYGVKD. J lost 0 bases, V lost 2 bases, and 10 bases had no gene match. This CDR3 has 20 residues. The CDR3 DNA reads as TGTGCCATCAGTGAGCTGTGGACTAGCGGGGGGCCGGCTAGCACAGATACGCAGTATTTT. This encodes CAISELWTSGGPASTDTQYF.

V is TRBV6-5 and J is TRBJ1-2, with TRBD1 as a possible D gene (5 bases). The CDR3 has 14 amino acids. V lost 0 bases and J lost 6, with 11 bases in between. Looked up from germline, CDR1 is MNHEY and CDR2 is SVGAGI. The CDR3 loop reads CASSYSDIRDGYTF. CDR3 nucleotide sequence: TGTGCCAGCAGTTACTCTGACATCAGGGATGGCTACACCTTC.

The rearrangement links TRBV15 to TRBJ2-5, with 10 bases lining up with TRBD2. This CDR3 comprises 14 residues. Germline CDR1 LNHNV, CDR2 YYDKDF (reference sequence). The J segment lost 5 bases and the V segment lost 5 bases, leaving 5 bases of the junction unmatched. The CDR3 protein is CATSRGLARETQYF. CDR3 DNA: TGTGCCACCAGCCGGGGACTAGCGAGGGAGACCCAGTACTTC. The whole variable domain, remainder taken from reference TRBV15 and TRBJ2-5, is DAMVIQNPRYQVTQFGKPVTLSCSQTLNHNVMYWYQQKSSQAPKLLFHYYDKDFNNEADTPDNFQSRRPNTSFCFLDIRSPGLGDTAMYLCATSRGLARETQYFGPGTRLLVL.

The rearrangement links TRBV30 to TRBJ1-4; 9 nucleotides agree with TRBD1. J gave up 7 bases and V 3 bases, and 0 bases lay outside the gene matches. Germline CDR1 reads GTSNPN; CDR2 reads SVGIG (reference sequence). This CDR3 region has 12 residues. The CDR3 region is CAWRQGAEKLFF. In nucleotides, the CDR3 is TGTGCCTGGAGACAGGGGGCTGAAAAACTGTTTTTT.

DNA of the CDR3: TGTGCCAGCAGTTTCGGGACAGGGGGCGATTCACCCCTCCACTTT. The encoded protein is CASSFGTGGDSPLHF. The V and J genes are TRBV27 and TRBJ1-6; 12 bases are a match to TRBD1. Germline V gene sequence: CDR1 MNHEY, CDR2 SMNVEV (reference sequence). This CDR3 comprises 15 residues. J was trimmed by 8 bases and V by 3 bases; bases with no gene match: 2.

V gene TRBV30 combines with J gene TRBJ1-4, with 8 bases lining up with TRBD1. The length of the CDR3 is 16 residues. The trim removed 3 bases at V and 0 bases at J, leaving 6 bases unmatched. Germline V gene lookup returns CDR1 GTSNPN and CDR2 SVGIG (reference sequence). The CDR3 nucleotides read TGTGCCTGGAGCCGACAGGGGATTCCAACTAATGAAAAACTGTTTTTT. Amino acids: CAWSRQGIPTNEKLFF.

The CDR3 loop is CASSQDWRGADNEQFF. In DNA, the CDR3 is TGCGCCAGCAGCCAAGATTGGCGGGGGGCAGACAATGAGCAGTTCTTC. J is TRBJ2-1 and V is TRBV4-3; 8 positions agree with TRBD2. From germline, CDR1 is LGHNA and CDR2 YSLEER. CDR3 length: 16 residues. With 0 bases clipped from V and 5 bases from J, the junction kept 6 bases outside the gene matches.

This CDR3 reads CASSLGAQRAQETQYF. Written as DNA, the CDR3 is TGCGCCAGCAGCTTGGGGGCCCAGCGGGCGCAAGAGACCCAGTACTTC. V usage is TRBV5-1 and J usage is TRBJ2-5; TRBD2 is a possible D gene (6 bases). CDR1 SGHRS and CDR2 YFSETQ come from the germline V gene. The ends were cut back, 0 bases at V and 2 bases at J, with 14 bases in the middle. The CDR3 loop spans 16 amino acids.